The sequence of this T cell receptor (beta chain) was determined in a study of metastatic and nonmetastatic thyroid tumors. Turning to the study itself: Repertoire comparisons spanned blood and tumor or nodule tissue from malignant and benign thyroid patients. The study, taken as a whole, reports: Significantly greater TCR beta diversity was reportedly found in malignant thyroid tumors than in benign nodules (in blood and tumor).

This clone was seen many times. Its antigen is undetermined. TCRdb re-called clones from the PCR reads using MiXCR. The sample records about 92,000 clones, 15% being singletons. No treatment had been given to any patient before thyroid surgery. This CDR3 is built from 16 residues. With 4 bases clipped from V and 1 base from J, the junction kept 9 bases outside the gene matches. The germline V gene encodes CDR1 MNHEY and CDR2 SVGEGT. The TCR sequence derives from a female donor with papillary thyroid cancer or a benign thyroid nodule (not recorded which). Some clones in this sample may be carry-over from other donors' samples. The sample taken for sequencing was blood. This sequence joins TRBV6-2 or TRBV6-3 and TRBJ2-7; TRBD2 matches 8 bases. CDR3 amino acids: CASSWDSGAGSYEQYF. CDR3 nucleotide sequence: TGTGCCAGCAGTTGGGATAGCGGGGCAGGATCCTACGAGCAGTACTTC.